Detailed here is one TCR beta chain. Participants, roughly 18 to 90 years old, spanned 24 US areas. Participant-reported clinical history was the basis for cohort assignment. The sample belongs to a study of blood T cell repertoires in COVID-19. Study details: The cDNA or gDNA used as material had been derived from T cells, B-cell-depleted T cells, or PBMCs.

Authors' methods: By means of reference gene primer amplification, nucleated cell counts were estimated. Some clones are missing from TCRdb's copy, which holds only in-frame ones; the method was immunoSEQ multiplex PCR. V and J calls and clone size follow that table, whereas D and trimming were derived from the DNA. The sample holds approximately 200,000 clones, roughly nine tenths seen once. The junction had 1 base not matched to a gene; V was cut back by 2 bases and J by 5 bases. This CDR3 spans 13 amino acids. Germline V CDR1 and CDR2: SEHNR, FQNEAQ (reference sequence). The V and J genes are TRBV7-9 and TRBJ1-1; 8 nucleotides agree with TRBD1. The sample comprised PBMCs or T cells enriched from blood (not recorded which). This receptor was identified in a woman between 18 and 30 years old in a cohort exposed to, infected with or recovered from COVID-19 (not recorded which). The CDR3 DNA sequence: TGTGCCAGCAGCTTAACAGGGGGAACTGAAGCTTTCTTT. It codes for CASSLTGGTEAFF.